This TCR beta chain was captured by sequencing in a study of blood T cell repertoires in COVID-19. Study details: From T cells, B-cell-depleted T cells, or PBMCs came the material, which was cDNA or gDNA.

The CDR3 is 15 amino acids. V was shortened by 1 base and J by 3 bases, with 9 bases between the two germline ends. Germline V gene data show CDR1 as SNHLY and CDR2 as FYNNEI. Seattle researchers signed up patients amid active infection and tracked them longitudinally. Original analysis: Estimated nucleated cell counts came from reference gene primer amplification. Some clones are missing from TCRdb's copy, which holds only in-frame ones; the method was immunoSEQ multiplex PCR. The D gene and trimming were derived from the DNA, and the V and J assignments and clone size from that table. The sample yields about 300,000 clones, over 85% seen once.

Material: peripheral blood. The gene calls are TRBV2 and TRBJ1-4; possible D gene TRBD1, 6 bases. This TCR was sampled from a woman aged 25 to 45 with COVID-19, enrolled during active disease. The CDR3: CASSEGGRSNEKLFF. CDR3 in DNA: TGTGCCAGCAGTGAAGGGGGGCGATCTAATGAAAAACTGTTTTTT.